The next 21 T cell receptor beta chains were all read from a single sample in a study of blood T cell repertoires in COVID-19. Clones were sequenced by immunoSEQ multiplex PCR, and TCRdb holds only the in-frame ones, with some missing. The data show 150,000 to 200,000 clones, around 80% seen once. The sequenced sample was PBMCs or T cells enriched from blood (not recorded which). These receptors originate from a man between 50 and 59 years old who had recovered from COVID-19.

This CDR3 is CASSQGQPLNTEAFF. The CDR3 region has the DNA TGCGCCAGCAGCCAGGGACAACCCTTGAACACTGAAGCTTTCTTT. J is TRBJ1-1 and V is TRBV4-1; D may be TRBD1 (6 bases). Trimming removed 3 bases at V and 0 bases at J, with 11 bases between. The CDR3 is 15 residues long. CDR1 and CDR2 (germline): MGHRA, YSYEKL.

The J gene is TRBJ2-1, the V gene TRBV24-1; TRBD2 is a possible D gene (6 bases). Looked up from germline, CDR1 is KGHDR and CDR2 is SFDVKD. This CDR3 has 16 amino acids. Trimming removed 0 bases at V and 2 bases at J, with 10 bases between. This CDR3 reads CATSDLRGAAYNEQFF. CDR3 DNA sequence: TGTGCCACCAGTGATTTGCGCGGGGCAGCCTACAATGAGCAGTTCTTC.

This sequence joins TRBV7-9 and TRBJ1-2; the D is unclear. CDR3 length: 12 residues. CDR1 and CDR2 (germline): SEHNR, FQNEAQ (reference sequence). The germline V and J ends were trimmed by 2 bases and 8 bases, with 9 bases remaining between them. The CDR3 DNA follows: TGTGCCAGCAGCTTAACCCACGGGGGCTACACCTTC. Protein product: CASSLTHGGYTF.

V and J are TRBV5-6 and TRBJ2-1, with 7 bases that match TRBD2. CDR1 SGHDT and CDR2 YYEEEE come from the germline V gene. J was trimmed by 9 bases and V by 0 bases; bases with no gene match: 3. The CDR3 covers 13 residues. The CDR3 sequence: CASSLGLATEQFF. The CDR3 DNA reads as TGTGCCAGCAGCTTGGGACTAGCTACTGAGCAGTTCTTC.

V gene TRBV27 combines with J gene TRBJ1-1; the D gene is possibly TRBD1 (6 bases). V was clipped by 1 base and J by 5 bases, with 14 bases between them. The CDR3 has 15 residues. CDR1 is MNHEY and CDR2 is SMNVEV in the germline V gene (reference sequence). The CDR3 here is CASSLYSRGDTEAFF. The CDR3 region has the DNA TGTGCCAGCAGTTTATATTCCAGGGGCGATACTGAAGCTTTCTTT.

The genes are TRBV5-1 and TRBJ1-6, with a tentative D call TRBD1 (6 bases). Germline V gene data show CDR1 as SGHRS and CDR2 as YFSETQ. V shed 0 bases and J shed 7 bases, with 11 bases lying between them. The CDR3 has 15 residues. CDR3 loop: CASSLEGGRNSPLHF. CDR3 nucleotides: TGCGCCAGCAGCTTGGAAGGGGGTCGGAATTCACCCCTCCACTTT.

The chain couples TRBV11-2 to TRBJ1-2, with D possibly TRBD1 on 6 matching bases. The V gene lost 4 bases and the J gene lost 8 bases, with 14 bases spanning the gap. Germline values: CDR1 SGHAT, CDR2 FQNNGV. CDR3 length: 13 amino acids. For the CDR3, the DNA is TGTGCCAGCAGCTCGAAACCAGGGGTAGGCTACACCTTC. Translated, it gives CASSSKPGVGYTF. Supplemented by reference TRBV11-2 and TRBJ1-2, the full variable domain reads EAGVAQSPRYKIIEKRQSVAFWCNPISGHATLYWYQQILGQGPKLLIQFQNNGVVDDSQLPKDRFSAERLKGVDSTLKIQPAKLEDSAVYLCASSSKPGVGYTFGSGTRLTVV.

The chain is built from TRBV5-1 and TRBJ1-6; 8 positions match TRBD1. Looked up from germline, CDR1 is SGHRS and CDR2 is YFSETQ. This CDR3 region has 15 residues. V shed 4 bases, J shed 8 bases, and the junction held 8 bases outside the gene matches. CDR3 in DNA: TGCGCCAGCAGCGGCGTAGGGACAGGATATTCACCCCTCCACTTT. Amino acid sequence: CASSGVGTGYSPLHF.

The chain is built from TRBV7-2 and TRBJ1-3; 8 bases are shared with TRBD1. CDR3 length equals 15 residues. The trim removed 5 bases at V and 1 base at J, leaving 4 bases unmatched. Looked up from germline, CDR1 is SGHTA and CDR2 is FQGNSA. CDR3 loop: CASSRTGNSGNTIYF. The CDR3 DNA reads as TGTGCCAGCAGCCGGACAGGGAATTCTGGAAACACCATATATTTT.

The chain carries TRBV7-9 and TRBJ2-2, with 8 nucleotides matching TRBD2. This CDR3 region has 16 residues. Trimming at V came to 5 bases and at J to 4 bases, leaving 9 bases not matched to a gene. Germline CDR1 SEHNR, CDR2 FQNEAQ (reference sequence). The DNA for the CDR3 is TGTGCCAGCAGCGTCCCGGGGGGGAAAATCACCGGGGAGCTGTTTTTT. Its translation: CASSVPGGKITGELFF.

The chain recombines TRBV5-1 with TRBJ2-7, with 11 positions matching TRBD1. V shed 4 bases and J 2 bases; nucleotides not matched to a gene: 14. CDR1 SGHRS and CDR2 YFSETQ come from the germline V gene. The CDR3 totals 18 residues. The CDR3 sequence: CASSASGTGGRGPYEQYF. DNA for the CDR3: TGCGCCAGCAGCGCGTCCGGGACAGGGGGAAGAGGGCCCTACGAGCAGTACTTC.

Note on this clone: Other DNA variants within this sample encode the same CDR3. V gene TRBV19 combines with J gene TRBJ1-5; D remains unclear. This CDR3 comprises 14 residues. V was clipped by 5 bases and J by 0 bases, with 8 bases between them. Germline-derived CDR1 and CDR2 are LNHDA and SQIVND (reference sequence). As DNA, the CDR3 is TGTGCCAGTAGTGGGCAGAATAGCAATCAGCCCCAGCATTTT. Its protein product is CASSGQNSNQPQHF.

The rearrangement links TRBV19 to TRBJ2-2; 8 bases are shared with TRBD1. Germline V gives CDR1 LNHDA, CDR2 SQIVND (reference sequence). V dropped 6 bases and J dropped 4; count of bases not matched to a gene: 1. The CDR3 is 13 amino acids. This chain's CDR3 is CASRDRATGELFF. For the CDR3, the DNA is TGTGCCAGTAGGGACAGGGCCACCGGGGAGCTGTTTTTT.

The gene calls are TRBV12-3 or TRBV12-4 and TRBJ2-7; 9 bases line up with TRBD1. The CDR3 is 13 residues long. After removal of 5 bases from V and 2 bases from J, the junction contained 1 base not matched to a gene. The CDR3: CASSRQGAYEQYF. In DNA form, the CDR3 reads TGTGCCAGCAGTAGACAGGGGGCCTACGAGCAGTACTTC.

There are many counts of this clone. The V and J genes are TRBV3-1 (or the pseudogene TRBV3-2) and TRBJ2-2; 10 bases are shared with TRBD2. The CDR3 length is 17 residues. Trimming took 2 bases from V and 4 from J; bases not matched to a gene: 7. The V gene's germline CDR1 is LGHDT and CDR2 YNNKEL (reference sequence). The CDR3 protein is CASSQISGGPATGELFF. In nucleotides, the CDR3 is TGTGCCAGCAGCCAAATTAGCGGGGGGCCAGCCACCGGGGAGCTGTTTTTT.

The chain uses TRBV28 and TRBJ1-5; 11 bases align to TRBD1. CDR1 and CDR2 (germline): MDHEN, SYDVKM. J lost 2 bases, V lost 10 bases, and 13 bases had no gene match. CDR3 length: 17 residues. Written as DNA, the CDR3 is TGTGCCATTGAAGGGACAGGGGGGCCCCATGGCAATCAGCCCCAGCATTTT. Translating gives CAIEGTGGPHGNQPQHF.

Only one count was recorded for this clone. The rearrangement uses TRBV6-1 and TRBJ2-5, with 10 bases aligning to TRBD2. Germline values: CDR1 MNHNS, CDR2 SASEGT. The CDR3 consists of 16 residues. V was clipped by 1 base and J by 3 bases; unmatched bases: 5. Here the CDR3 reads CASSEESGRAKETQYF. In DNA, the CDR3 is TGTGCCAGCAGTGAAGAGAGCGGGAGGGCCAAAGAGACCCAGTACTTC.

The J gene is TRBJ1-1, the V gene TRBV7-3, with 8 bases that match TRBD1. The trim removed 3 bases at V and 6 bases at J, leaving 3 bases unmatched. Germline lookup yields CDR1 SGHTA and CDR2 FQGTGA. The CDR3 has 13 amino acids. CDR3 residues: CASSLQGAAEAFF. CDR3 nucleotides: TGTGCCAGCAGCTTGCAGGGGGCGGCTGAAGCTTTCTTT.

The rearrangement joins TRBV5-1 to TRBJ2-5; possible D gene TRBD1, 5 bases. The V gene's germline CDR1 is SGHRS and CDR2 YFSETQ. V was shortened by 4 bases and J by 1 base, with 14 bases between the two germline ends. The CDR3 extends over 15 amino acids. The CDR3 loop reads CASSPYQGGQETQYF. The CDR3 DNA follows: TGCGCCAGCAGCCCTTATCAGGGTGGCCAAGAGACCCAGTACTTC.

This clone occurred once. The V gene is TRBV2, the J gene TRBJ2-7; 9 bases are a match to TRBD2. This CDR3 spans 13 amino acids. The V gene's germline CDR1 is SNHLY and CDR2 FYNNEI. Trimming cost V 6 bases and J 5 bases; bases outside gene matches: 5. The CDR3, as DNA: TGTGCCAGCAGCGCGGGACTAGCTAACGAGCAGTACTTC. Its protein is CASSAGLANEQYF. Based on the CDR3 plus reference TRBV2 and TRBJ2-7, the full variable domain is EPEVTQTPSHQVTQMGQEVILRCVPISNHLYFYWYRQILGQKVEFLVSFYNNEISEKSEIFDDQFSVERPDGSNFTLKIRSTKLEDSAMYFCASSAGLANEQYFGPGTRLTVT.

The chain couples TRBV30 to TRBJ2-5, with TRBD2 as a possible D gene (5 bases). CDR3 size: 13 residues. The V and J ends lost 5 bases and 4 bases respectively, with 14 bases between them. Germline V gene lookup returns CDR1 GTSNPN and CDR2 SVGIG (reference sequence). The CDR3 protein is CAWARGLRETQYF. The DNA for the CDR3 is TGTGCCTGGGCCCGGGGTCTGAGAGAGACCCAGTACTTC.